This T cell receptor (beta chain) was found in a study of metastatic and nonmetastatic thyroid tumors. Study overall: A comparison of repertoires was made across blood and tumor or nodule tissue from malignant and benign thyroid patients. Findings of the study overall: In blood and tumor, TCR beta diversity was reportedly significantly higher in malignant thyroid tumors than in benign nodules.

In the study's own analysis: A classifier of distant metastasis in papillary thyroid cancer was built from CDR3 differences (across clinicopathological groups). TCRdb re-analyzed the PCR reads using MiXCR. The V and J calls were determined by TCRdb, not by the authors. The sample yields over 11,000 clones, around a quarter seen once. This clone is labeled medium-sized. Its antigen is as yet unknown. Not a single patient had been given any form of treatment at any point before undergoing thyroid surgery. This clonotype was obtained from a female donor with papillary thyroid cancer or a benign thyroid nodule (not recorded which). Some clones in this sample may be carry-over from other donors' samples. The sample taken for sequencing was blood.

CDR3 sequence: CASSRPSSDRNYGYTF. The CDR3 nucleotides read TGTGCCAGTAGTAGGCCATCCTCAGACAGGAACTATGGCTACACCTTC. This chain uses TRBV19 with TRBJ1-2; D possibly corresponds to TRBD1 (6 bases). Looked up from germline, CDR1 is LNHDA and CDR2 is SQIVND (reference sequence). Trimming pared 4 bases from V and 2 bases from J, leaving 17 bases between. This CDR3 spans 16 amino acids.